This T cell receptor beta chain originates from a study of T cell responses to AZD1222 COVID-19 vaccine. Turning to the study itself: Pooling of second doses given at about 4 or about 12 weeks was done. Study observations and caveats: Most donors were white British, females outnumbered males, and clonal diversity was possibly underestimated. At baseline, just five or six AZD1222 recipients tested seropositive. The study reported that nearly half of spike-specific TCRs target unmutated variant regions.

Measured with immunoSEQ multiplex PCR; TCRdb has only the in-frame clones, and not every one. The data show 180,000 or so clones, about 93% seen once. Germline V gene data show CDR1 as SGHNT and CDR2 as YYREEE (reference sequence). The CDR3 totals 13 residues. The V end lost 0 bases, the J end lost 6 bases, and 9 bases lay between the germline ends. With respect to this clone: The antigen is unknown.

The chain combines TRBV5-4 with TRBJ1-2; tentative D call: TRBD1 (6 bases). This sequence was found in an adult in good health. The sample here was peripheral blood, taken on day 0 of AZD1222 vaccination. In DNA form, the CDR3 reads TGTGCCAGCAGCTTGGCGAAGGGGGATGGCTACACCTTC. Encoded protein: CASSLAKGDGYTF.